This TCR beta chain was retrieved from a study of blood T cell repertoires in COVID-19. TCRdb's table, derived via immunoSEQ multiplex PCR, lists solely in-frame clones and lacks some. This table has hundreds of thousands of clones, about 90% appearing once. Germline-derived CDR1 and CDR2 are SQVTM and ANQGSEA. This CDR3 is 12 amino acids long. V dropped 5 bases and J dropped 8; count of bases not matched to a gene: 5. Sequenced material: peripheral blood. J is TRBJ1-4 and V is TRBV29-1; 7 bases fit TRBD1. This TCR derives from a man between 18 and 35 years old with active or convalescent COVID-19. CDR3 sequence (DNA): TGCAGCGTTCACAGGGGCGGCGAAAAACTGTTTTTT. This codes for CSVHRGGEKLFF.